Described below is a single T cell receptor beta chain sequence and its context. The antigen remains undetermined. This specimen belongs to a study of cytomegalovirus exposure and HLA in healthy donors. Study in general: In terms of ancestry, the Caucasian-associated cluster contained roughly 81% of the roughly 360 genotyped donors.

The PCR made use of 60 Vbeta and 13 Jbeta primers. In the source study's methods: In a later analysis, 79 million or so unique TCR beta chains included roughly 11 million shared by two or more donors. This table comes from immunoSEQ multiplex PCR, and its TCRdb copy is limited to in-frame clones, with some not included. V, J and clone size reflect that table, while D and trimming were determined from the DNA. The top ten hold roughly 4% of the sample, which has about 100,000 clones, around three quarters seen once. Findings and caveats of the study: Per a later analysis, roughly 17,000 TCR beta sequences showed association with HLA alleles at 0.05 false discovery rate.

Germline V gives CDR1 SGHAT, CDR2 FQNNGV. The V segment lost 2 bases and the J segment 8 bases; nucleotides outside the gene matches: 7. There are 15 residues in the CDR3. The sequenced material came from PBMCs. The chain links TRBV11-2 to TRBJ2-1; TRBD1 aligns across 9 bases. The TCR comes from a female donor in good health and CMV-seropositive. The CDR3 reads CASSLFGQGPDEQFF. The CDR3 coding sequence is TGTGCCAGCAGCTTATTCGGACAGGGGCCCGATGAGCAGTTCTTC.